Shown below are 13 T cell receptor beta chains from a single sample sequenced in a study of T cells in Graves' hyperthyroidism and ophthalmopathy. Regions amplified from RNA transcripts were the TCR beta CDR3 regions. Initially, a first-round RT-PCR of the TCR CDR3 employed the HTBI primer set. Via MiXCR, TCRdb re-called the multiplex PCR reads, giving one row per CDR3 protein. Of fewer than 550,000 distinct CDR3 sequences in the sample, around 24% were seen once. The sample was blood. The receptor set was obtained from a woman aged 25 to 39 with Graves' ophthalmopathy.

This clonotype appeared many times. The chain carries TRBV12-3 or TRBV12-4 and TRBJ1-2; 7 nucleotides line up with TRBD1. The V and J ends lost 6 bases and 5 bases, in that order; junction bases with no gene match: 9. This CDR3 has 14 amino acids. CDR3 coding DNA: TGTGCCAGCAGACCCCAGGGGGGGGGGTATGGCTACACCTTC. Translating gives CASRPQGGGYGYTF.

In its sample, this clonotype was seen many times. This sequence joins TRBV2 and TRBJ1-2; TRBD1 matches at 7 bases. The trim removed 1 base at V and 9 bases at J, leaving 11 bases unmatched. The CDR3 totals 15 residues. Germline-derived CDR1 and CDR2 are SNHLY and FYNNEI. This CDR3 reads CASSEVLRTGRSYTF. The DNA of the CDR3 is TGTGCCAGCAGTGAAGTTCTTAGGACAGGCAGGAGCTACACCTTC.

The rearrangement joins TRBV6-1 to TRBJ2-7; TRBD2 is a possible D gene (5 bases). Germline CDR1 reads MNHNS; CDR2 reads SASEGT. The CDR3 length is 12 residues. With 6 bases removed from V and 5 bases from J, the gap between germline ends came to 11 bases. The CDR3 here is CASRNLADEQYF. CDR3 nucleotides: TGTGCCAGCAGGAACCTAGCAGACGAGCAGTACTTC.

The sample holds a few counts of this clonotype. The V and J genes are TRBV6-1 and TRBJ1-1; D is unresolved. The CDR3 contains 15 residues. Trimming took 3 bases from V and 6 from J, leaving 17 bases between them. From germline, CDR1 is MNHNS and CDR2 SASEGT. The CDR3 DNA reads TGTGCCAGCAGTGATGTAGACACCCGAGGACCTGAAGCTTTCTTT. This sequence encodes CASSDVDTRGPEAFF.

Ten or more counts support this clonotype. V is TRBV12-3 or TRBV12-4 and J is TRBJ1-2, with D uncertain. The length of the CDR3 is 13 residues. Trimming cost V 3 bases and J 2 bases, with 7 bases left between them. The CDR3 loop reads CASSLTRNYGYTF. The CDR3 DNA sequence: TGTGCCAGCAGTTTGACCCGAAACTATGGCTACACCTTC.

The chain carries TRBV28 and TRBJ1-5; tentatively, D is TRBD1 (6 bases). The ends were cut back, 5 bases at V and 2 bases at J, with 19 bases in the middle. The CDR3 has 17 amino acids. Germline CDR1 and CDR2: MDHEN and SYDVKM. CDR3 sequence (DNA): TGTGCCAGCAGTCGATATGGTCAGGGGTCGCGCAATCAGCCCCAGCATTTT. Residues: CASSRYGQGSRNQPQHF.

This clonotype was seen ten or more times. The chain recombines TRBV29-1 with TRBJ1-1; D is ambiguous. This CDR3 contains 11 residues. The V gene's germline CDR1 is SQVTM and CDR2 ANQGSEA. Trimming removed 6 bases from V and 0 bases from J, with 5 bases in between. The CDR3, as DNA: TGCAGCGTAAACTTGAACACTGAAGCTTTCTTT. It encodes CSVNLNTEAFF.

The table lists this clonotype with many counts. Given a much more abundant clone one base away, this may be a read error. The genes are TRBV12-3 or TRBV12-4 and TRBJ1-1, with 7 bases matching TRBD1. CDR3 length: 14 amino acids. The CDR3, as DNA: TGTGCCAGCACCCTCAGGGGGTCACACACTGAAGCTTCCTTT. This gives the protein CASTLRGSHTEASF.

This clonotype was found a few times. The chain couples TRBV6-1 to TRBJ1-5, with D perhaps TRBD1 (5 bases). The CDR3 runs to 15 residues. V shed 0 bases and J shed 1 base, with 7 bases lying between them. Germline-derived CDR1 and CDR2 are MNHNS and SASEGT. CDR3 protein: CASSEATVSNQPQHF. DNA of the CDR3: TGTGCCAGCAGTGAAGCGACAGTAAGCAATCAGCCCCAGCATTTT.

V gene TRBV30 combines with J gene TRBJ1-2, with a weak D call TRBD1 (5 bases). Between the trimmed V and J ends, which lost 3 bases and 4 bases, there was a span of 12 bases. The CDR3 is made up of 13 amino acids. CDR1 is GTSNPN, CDR2 SVGIG, per germline (reference sequence). The CDR3 sequence: CAWRSMGGYGYTF. The CDR3 bases are TGTGCCTGGAGGAGCATGGGGGGCTATGGCTACACCTTC.

This clonotype was recorded many times. The chain carries TRBV7-4 and TRBJ1-1; D unresolved. The CDR3 spans 20 residues. V was cut by 2 bases and J by 6 bases, with 31 bases left in between. Germline assignment: CDR1 SGHVT and CDR2 SQSDAQ. CDR3 nucleotides: TGTGCCAGCAGCTTATATGCCCCAACATACGCCCTACGCCGCGGGGCTGAAGCTTTCTTT. This sequence encodes CASSLYAPTYALRRGAEAFF.

This clonotype was recorded many times. CDR3: CASSYRAVTQETQYF. Here the CDR3 DNA reads TGTGCCAGCAGTTACCGGGCCGTAACACAAGAGACCCAGTACTTC. The gene calls are TRBV2 and TRBJ2-5; unclear D gene. The CDR3 contains 15 residues. V was trimmed by 5 bases and J by 2 bases, leaving 15 bases between them. Germline CDR1 and CDR2: SNHLY and FYNNEI.

The rearrangement uses TRBV5-1 and TRBJ2-5, with D perhaps matching TRBD1 (6 bases). The germline V and J ends were trimmed by 0 bases and 2 bases, with 11 bases remaining between them. The CDR3 covers 15 residues. Germline CDR1 and CDR2: SGHRS and YFSETQ. CDR3 protein: CASSLGVDRQETQYF. CDR3 sequence (DNA): TGCGCCAGCAGCTTGGGGGTGGACAGACAAGAGACCCAGTACTTC.